This T cell receptor beta chain was obtained from a study of OX40 agonist ivuxolimab in advanced cancers. Regarding this clone: No antigen is known for it.

Libraries were prepared by immunoSEQ multiplex PCR; TCRdb keeps only in-frame clonotypes and omits some of them. The data contain approximately 69,000 clones, 70% to 90% of them seen just once; the ten biggest clones take up around 2.6%. After removal of 4 bases from V and 10 bases from J, the junction contained 4 bases not matched to a gene. The CDR3 is 13 residues long. Germline CDR1 reads SGHTA; CDR2 reads FQGNSA. Regarding the study as a whole: CD4+ T cells averaged fewer expanded clones than CD8+ T cells.

The TCR originated in an adult with an advanced solid tumor such as melanoma, head and neck, liver or kidney cancer. The chain is built from TRBV7-2 and TRBJ1-6, with 7 bases identical to TRBD1. Sample: CD4+ or CD8+ T cells sorted from blood, taken in a trial of the OX40 agonist ivuxolimab. The CDR3 sequence is CASSSTGDSPLHF. The CDR3 DNA reads TGTGCCAGCAGCTCCACAGGGGACTCACCCCTCCACTTT.